The 21 T cell receptor beta chains below all came from one sample that was sequenced in a study of blood T cells in healthy people across ages. A second PCR, run for about 7 to 11 cycles, used a sample-barcoded 5' primer plus a J-beta primer mix. TCRdb itself ran the 5' RACE reads through MiXCR, one entry per CDR3 protein. The sample lists hundreds of thousands of distinct CDR3 sequences; 58% were seen once. The sequencing sample was made of blood. These receptors came from a man between 60 and 75 years old in good health.

The chain uses TRBV28 and TRBJ1-1; D possibly corresponds to TRBD1 (5 bases). V was shortened by 6 bases and J by 11 bases, with 22 bases between the two germline ends. From germline, CDR1 is MDHEN and CDR2 SYDVKM. The CDR3 totals 14 residues. Written as DNA, the CDR3 is TGTGCCAGCAGCCAATCACTCGGGGCTCCCTACGCTTTCTTT. Residues: CASSQSLGAPYAFF.

There are many counts of this clonotype. V usage is TRBV7-6 and J usage is TRBJ1-2; 8 nucleotides agree with TRBD1. In germline, CDR1 is SGHVS, CDR2 FNYEAQ. V lost 2 bases to trimming and J lost 3 bases; unmatched junction nucleotides: 5. The CDR3 sequence is 15 residues long. CDR3 in DNA: TGTGCCAGCAGCTTAATACCGGGACAGGACTATGGCTACACCTTC. This sequence encodes CASSLIPGQDYGYTF.

V and J are TRBV7-9 and TRBJ2-1; a weak D match, TRBD2 (7 bases). This CDR3 contains 15 residues. In germline, CDR1 is SEHNR, CDR2 FQNEAQ (reference sequence). V lost 2 bases and J lost 7, with 15 bases in between. The CDR3 sequence: CASSLNGGPGNEQFF. The CDR3 DNA follows: TGTGCCAGCAGCTTAAACGGGGGGCCTGGGAATGAGCAGTTCTTC.

The chain links TRBV20-1 to TRBJ2-5; the D gene is possibly TRBD2 (5 bases). The CDR3 loop spans 13 amino acids. CDR1 is DFQATT and CDR2 is SNEGSKA in the germline V gene (reference sequence). V gave up 5 bases and J gave up 3 bases, with 13 bases separating them. Here the CDR3 reads CSAPSNGEETQYF. As DNA, the CDR3 is TGCAGTGCTCCCTCCAACGGGGAAGAGACCCAGTACTTC.

V is TRBV7-9 and J is TRBJ2-7; D unresolved. Between the trimmed V and J ends, which lost 0 bases and 0 bases, there was a span of 12 bases. In germline, CDR1 is SEHNR, CDR2 FQNEAQ (reference sequence). The CDR3 contains 16 residues. CDR3 in DNA: TGTGCCAGCAGCTTAGCGGTCGGTTTTAGCTCCTACGAGCAGTACTTC. Residues: CASSLAVGFSSYEQYF.

The chain couples TRBV5-1 to TRBJ2-7; 7 bases are a match to TRBD1. There are 16 residues in the CDR3. Losses at the gene ends were 3 bases for V and 3 bases for J; bases not matched to a gene: 12. CDR1 and CDR2 from the germline V gene are SGHRS and YFSETQ. The CDR3 sequence is CASSSHTGTELYEQYF. The CDR3 DNA sequence: TGCGCCAGCAGCTCGCACACCGGGACAGAACTCTACGAGCAGTACTTC.

This chain links TRBV12-3 or TRBV12-4 with TRBJ2-3; 7 nucleotides align to TRBD2. This CDR3 region has 15 residues. V lost 3 bases to trimming and J lost 4 bases; unmatched junction nucleotides: 7. As DNA, the CDR3 is TGTGCCAGCAGTTTGGGAGGGCTCCGGGCAGATACGCAGTATTTT. This sequence encodes CASSLGGLRADTQYF.

The chain combines TRBV5-1 with TRBJ2-5; D uncertain. The germline gives CDR1 SGHRS, CDR2 YFSETQ. CDR3 length equals 13 residues. Trimming pared 3 bases from V and 9 bases from J, leaving 15 bases between. The CDR3 reads CASSSESARSQYF. The DNA for the CDR3 is TGCGCCAGCAGCTCTGAATCTGCGCGCTCCCAGTACTTC.

The V call is TRBV7-8, the J call TRBJ2-1; tentatively, D is TRBD1 or TRBD2 (6 bases each). Germline CDR1 SGHVS, CDR2 FQNEAQ. Trimming pared 8 bases from V and 2 bases from J, leaving 13 bases between. This CDR3 region has 14 residues. CDR3 in amino acids: CASSNRGPYNEQFF. The DNA of the CDR3 is TGTGCCAGCTCCAACCGGGGGCCCTACAATGAGCAGTTCTTC.

This clonotype was seen repeatedly, ten times or more. V gene TRBV9 combines with J gene TRBJ1-1; tentatively, D is TRBD1 (6 bases). CDR3 length equals 14 residues. The germline V and J ends were trimmed by 3 bases and 1 base, with 10 bases remaining between them. Germline V lookup: CDR1 SGDLS, CDR2 YYNGEE. CDR3 sequence (DNA): TGTGCCAGCAGCGCGGGGGGGCCGAACACTGAAGCTTTCTTT. Translated: CASSAGGPNTEAFF. Full variable domain (outside the CDR3, taken from reference TRBV9 and TRBJ1-1): DSGVTQTPKHLITATGQRVTLRCSPRSGDLSVYWYQQSLDQGLQFLIQYYNGEERAKGNILERFSAQQFPDLHSELNLSSLELGDSALYFCASSAGGPNTEAFFGQGTRLTVV.

The chain uses TRBV20-1 and TRBJ1-2; a possible D gene is TRBD1 (6 bases). Per the germline V gene, CDR1 is DFQATT and CDR2 is SNEGSKA (reference sequence). CDR3 size: 13 residues. CDR3 protein: CRALQGHNYGYTF. The DNA for the CDR3 is TGCAGGGCCCTCCAGGGGCATAACTATGGCTACACCTTC.

The count of this clonotype is one. This sequence joins TRBV20-1 and TRBJ2-3, with D tentatively TRBD2 (5 bases). Trimming took off 7 bases at V and 1 base at J, with 12 bases between the two ends. Germline V lookup: CDR1 DFQATT, CDR2 SNEGSKA (reference sequence). This CDR3 is built from 13 residues. The DNA for the CDR3 is TGCAGTGGGCGGGCCCCGGGCACAGATACGCAGTATTTT. Its protein product is CSGRAPGTDTQYF.

The chain combines TRBV20-1 with TRBJ2-7; possibly TRBD1 or TRBD2 for D (5 bases each). Germline V lookup: CDR1 DFQATT, CDR2 SNEGSKA (reference sequence). V dropped 6 bases and J dropped 4 bases, with 16 bases sitting between them. The CDR3 covers 13 residues. CDR3 protein: CSASRGARYEQYF. CDR3 DNA: TGCAGTGCAAGTAGAGGGGCCAGATACGAGCAGTACTTC.

The chain combines TRBV4-1 with TRBJ1-2; 7 bases agree with TRBD1. Germline lookup yields CDR1 MGHRA and CDR2 YSYEKL. The length of the CDR3 is 15 residues. V trimming: 1 base; J trimming: 2 bases; junction bases outside the gene matches: 4. The CDR3 nucleotides are TGCGCCAGCAGCCAAGCAGGGACAGAAAACTATGGCTACACCTTC. Amino acids: CASSQAGTENYGYTF.

J is TRBJ2-5 and V is TRBV9; 11 bases align to TRBD2. The V gene end was trimmed by 2 bases and the J gene end by 4 bases; junction bases not matched to a gene: 4. CDR3 size: 15 residues. CDR1 and CDR2 (germline): SGDLS, YYNGEE. In nucleotides, the CDR3 is TGTGCCAGCAGCGTGGGGACTAGCGGTGTAGAGACCCAGTACTTC. Its protein product is CASSVGTSGVETQYF.

This clonotype was recorded a few times. The rearrangement joins TRBV4-1 to TRBJ2-5; possibly TRBD1 for D (5 bases). Germline CDR1 MGHRA, CDR2 YSYEKL. The V end was cut by 5 bases, the J end by 1 base, with 11 bases between. The CDR3 covers 14 residues. The CDR3 coding sequence is TGCGCCAGCAGCTGGGGCGTAGGCCAAGAGACCCAGTACTTC. Translation gives CASSWGVGQETQYF.

This clonotype was seen a handful of times. V usage is TRBV2 and J usage is TRBJ1-5; D gene uncertain. The V gene's germline CDR1 is SNHLY and CDR2 FYNNEI. V was clipped by 3 bases and J by 2 bases, with 8 bases between them. The CDR3 is 14 amino acids. CDR3 sequence (DNA): TGTGCCAGCAGTGACCAGAGCCGCAATCAGCCCCAGCATTTT. Its translation is CASSDQSRNQPQHF.

This chain uses TRBV5-6 with TRBJ1-2; TRBD1 might be the D (5 bases). The CDR3 is 15 amino acids. Trimming left V 6 bases short and J 1 base short, with 16 bases between. Germline values: CDR1 SGHDT, CDR2 YYEEEE. As DNA, the CDR3 is TGTGCCAGCATCCCGAGGGGCAGGGTTAACTATGGCTACACCTTC. Its translation: CASIPRGRVNYGYTF.

The chain has TRBV20-1 and TRBJ1-5; weak D call: TRBD1 (5 bases). The length of the CDR3 is 14 residues. Germline V lookup: CDR1 DFQATT, CDR2 SNEGSKA (reference sequence). The V gene lost 6 bases and the J gene lost 1 base, with 13 bases spanning the gap. The CDR3 loop reads CSARKGASNQPQHF. The DNA of the CDR3 is TGCAGTGCCAGGAAAGGGGCCAGCAATCAGCCCCAGCATTTT.

This chain uses TRBV3-1 with TRBJ2-1; the D is unclear. The CDR3 is made up of 13 amino acids. Between the trimmed V and J ends, which lost 4 bases and 7 bases, there was a span of 11 bases. The germline CDR1 and CDR2 sequences are LGHDT and YNNKEL (reference sequence). The CDR3: CASSPIASNEQFF. CDR3 DNA: TGTGCCAGCAGCCCGATCGCCTCGAATGAGCAGTTCTTC.

This clonotype was picked up a small number of times. Given a much more abundant clone one base away, this may be a read error. V usage is TRBV24-1 and J usage is TRBJ2-2, with a possible D match to TRBD2 (6 bases). Germline values: CDR1 KGHDR, CDR2 SFDVKD. There are 16 residues in the CDR3. Trimming took 3 bases from V and 0 from J, leaving 10 bases between them. CDR3 nucleotide sequence: TGTGCCACCAGTGATGGGGACTCCACGAACACCGGGGAGCTGTTTTTT. Protein: CATSDGDSTNTGELFF.